Shown below are 13 T cell receptor beta chains from a single sample sequenced in a study of cytomegalovirus exposure and HLA in healthy donors. The PCR had 60 Vbeta and 13 Jbeta primers. Clones were read by immunoSEQ multiplex PCR, and TCRdb kept only the in-frame ones, dropping some. The table lists 90,000 to 150,000 clones, about 8% of them singletons, with 6% to 7.5% in the top ten. Sequences were obtained from PBMCs. The receptors originated from a woman between 35 and 50 years old in good health and CMV-seropositive.

Here the CDR3 DNA reads TGCGCCAGCAGCCCCGGCTGGAGGGACACTGAAGCTTTCTTT. It encodes CASSPGWRDTEAFF. This chain joins TRBV5-1 and TRBJ1-1; D uncertain. Germline-derived CDR1 and CDR2 are SGHRS and YFSETQ. Trimming cost V 4 bases and J 3 bases, with 13 bases left between them. CDR3 length: 14 residues.

This clone was counted a few times. The junction does not match germline at one end; this may be a read error. This CDR3 is CASRGTSGGRVYTDMQYF. The CDR3 DNA is TGTGCCTCGAGAGGGACTAGCGGGGGGCGGGTTTACACAGATATGCAGTATTTT. V gene TRBV30 combines with J gene TRBJ2-3; TRBD2 agrees at 15 bases. The CDR3 has 18 residues. In germline, CDR1 is GTSNPN, CDR2 SVGIG (reference sequence). The full variable domain, its missing parts supplied by reference TRBV30 and TRBJ2-3, is SQTIHQWPATLVQPVGSPLSLECTVEGTSNPNLYWYRQAAGRGLQLLFYSVGIGQISSEVPQNLSASRPQDRQFILSSKKLLLSDSGFYLCASRGTSGGRVYTDMQYFGPGTRLTVL.

Only a few counts were recorded for this clone. This chain connects TRBV28 to TRBJ1-1, with D tentatively TRBD1 (6 bases). Between the trimmed V and J ends, which lost 2 bases and 10 bases, there was a span of 14 bases. This CDR3 comprises 13 residues. Germline CDR1 is MDHEN and CDR2 is SYDVKM. The CDR3 sequence: CASSLLNREGAFF. The CDR3 coding sequence is TGTGCCAGCAGTTTACTCAACAGGGAGGGAGCTTTCTTT.

The rearrangement links TRBV7-9 to TRBJ2-1; 11 positions agree with TRBD2. Germline CDR1 SEHNR, CDR2 FQNEAQ (reference sequence). The CDR3 loop spans 14 amino acids. CDR3 bases: TGTGCTGAAGTGGGGCTAGCGGGGGGTAATGAGCAGTTCTTC. Its translation is CAEVGLAGGNEQFF.

The gene calls are TRBV6-1 and TRBJ1-3, with unresolved D. V was trimmed by 5 bases and J by 2 bases, leaving 13 bases between them. CDR1 and CDR2 (germline): MNHNS, SASEGT. The CDR3 totals 15 residues. The CDR3 sequence is CASSTPPVPGNTIYF. The DNA for the CDR3 is TGTGCCAGCAGTACACCCCCAGTCCCTGGAAACACCATATATTTT.

This chain links TRBV19 with TRBJ1-4, with D tentatively TRBD1 (5 bases). The V gene lost 3 bases and the J gene lost 7 bases, with 12 bases spanning the gap. CDR3 size: 14 residues. The germline gives CDR1 LNHDA, CDR2 SQIVND (reference sequence). The CDR3 DNA sequence: TGTGCCAGTAGTATGTGGGCAGGGCGTGAAAAACTGTTTTTT. Protein sequence: CASSMWAGREKLFF.

This clone has only a few counts. The rearrangement joins TRBV5-8 to TRBJ1-2; 7 positions agree with TRBD1. The CDR3 contains 20 residues. CDR1 is SGHTS, CDR2 YDEGEE, per germline. V shed 2 bases and J 0 bases; nucleotides not matched to a gene: 19. CDR3 residues: CASSFSTGVRLGSANYGYTF. The CDR3 DNA follows: TGTGCCAGCAGCTTCTCAACAGGGGTTAGGCTTGGCTCAGCTAACTATGGCTACACCTTC. The whole variable domain, filled in from reference TRBV5-8 and TRBJ1-2, reads EAGVTQSPTHLIKTRGQQATLRCSPISGHTSVYWYQQALGLGLQFLLWYDEGEERNRGNFPPRFSGRQFPNYSSELNVNALELEDSALYLCASSFSTGVRLGSANYGYTFGSGTRLTVV.

The chain has TRBV29-1 and TRBJ1-4; TRBD1 matches at 9 bases. The CDR3 extends over 13 amino acids. Per germline, CDR1 SQVTM and CDR2 ANQGSEA. The V gene end was trimmed by 8 bases and the J gene end by 8 bases; junction bases not matched to a gene: 9. The CDR3 loop reads CSTSDRGYEKLFF. The CDR3 DNA follows: TGCAGCACTTCGGACAGGGGTTACGAAAAACTGTTTTTT.

The chain recombines TRBV6-1 with TRBJ2-3, with 7 bases that match TRBD1. Germline CDR1 and CDR2: MNHNS and SASEGT. J lost 6 bases, V lost 5 bases, and 8 bases had no gene match. The CDR3 consists of 14 residues. CDR3 protein: CASSTDRAADTQYF. DNA of the CDR3: TGTGCCAGCAGTACCGACAGGGCGGCGGATACGCAGTATTTT.

The chain employs TRBV5-1 and TRBJ2-3; possibly TRBD2 for D (5 bases). Germline-derived CDR1 and CDR2 are SGHRS and YFSETQ. This CDR3 comprises 19 residues. Trimming left V 1 base short and J 2 bases short, with 23 bases between. This chain's CDR3 is CASSLFDPSWQRATDTQYF. The CDR3 nucleotides read TGCGCCAGCAGCTTGTTTGATCCTAGTTGGCAGAGGGCCACAGATACGCAGTATTTT.

The chain has TRBV28 and TRBJ1-2; 8 positions agree with TRBD1. J lost 7 bases, V lost 5 bases, and 15 bases had no gene match. The CDR3 is 16 residues long. Germline lookup yields CDR1 MDHEN and CDR2 SYDVKM. CDR3 sequence (DNA): TGTGCCAGCAGTCCTTCCGGACAGGGAAGGAGGGGTGGCTACACCTTC. Translating gives CASSPSGQGRRGGYTF.

The rearrangement links TRBV5-1 to TRBJ1-1; TRBD1 might be the D (6 bases). The V end lost 4 bases, the J end lost 2 bases, and 15 bases lay between the germline ends. The CDR3 covers 15 residues. Per germline, CDR1 SGHRS and CDR2 YFSETQ. The CDR3 loop is CASSPQGGGNTEAFF. The CDR3 DNA sequence: TGCGCCAGCAGCCCACAGGGTGGCGGCAACACTGAAGCTTTCTTT.

This clone was counted between two and nine times. The chain has TRBV7-2 and TRBJ1-6, with TRBD1 matching 8 bases. V lost 3 bases, J lost 3 bases, and 10 bases stayed unmatched. Germline V CDR1 and CDR2: SGHTA, FQGNSA. CDR3 length: 18 amino acids. The CDR3, as DNA: TGTGCCAGCAGCTTCCCCCGTGGACAGGGCTTCTATAATTCACCCCTCCACTTT. Protein: CASSFPRGQGFYNSPLHF.